These 27 T cell receptor beta chains originate from one sample sequenced in a study of blood T cell repertoires in COVID-19. TCRdb's copy holds only in-frame clones and misses some; the assay was immunoSEQ multiplex PCR. The table lists hundreds of thousands of clones, roughly nine tenths of them singletons. Sequenced: peripheral blood. The receptors stem from a man aged 18-30 years with COVID-19, enrolled during active disease.

This sequence joins TRBV10-3 and TRBJ1-1, with TRBD1 matching 7 bases. V trimming: 0 bases; J trimming: 1 base; junction bases outside the gene matches: 2. CDR1 and CDR2 from the germline V gene are ENHRY and SYGVKD. The CDR3 has 15 amino acids. CDR3 in amino acids: CAISESGDRNTEAFF. CDR3 nucleotides: TGTGCCATCAGTGAGTCGGGGGACAGGAACACTGAAGCTTTCTTT.

This clone was detected only once. J is TRBJ2-7 and V is TRBV2, with D perhaps TRBD2 (6 bases). Germline CDR1 reads SNHLY; CDR2 reads FYNNEI. This CDR3 is built from 14 residues. V lost 1 base, J lost 7 bases, and 14 bases lay in between. In DNA, the CDR3 is TGTGCCAGCAGTGAAGGTGGAGGGAACAGGGAGCAGTACTTC. Translating gives CASSEGGGNREQYF.

This clone was recorded once. The chain is built from TRBV7-9 and TRBJ1-2; 7 nucleotides match TRBD1. The CDR3 sequence is 14 residues long. The ends lost 1 base at V and 4 bases at J; junction bases unmatched: 3. Germline V gene sequence: CDR1 SEHNR, CDR2 FQNEAQ (reference sequence). CDR3 nucleotide sequence: TGTGCCAGCAGCTTAGGCCAGGGGGTCTATGGCTACACCTTC. This encodes CASSLGQGVYGYTF.

V is TRBV19 and J is TRBJ1-2, with D possibly being TRBD1 (5 bases). The CDR3 spans 12 residues. CDR1 is LNHDA and CDR2 is SQIVND in the germline V gene (reference sequence). V gave up 5 bases and J gave up 8 bases, with 12 bases separating them. This CDR3 reads CASSPQGWGYTF. In DNA, the CDR3 is TGTGCCAGTAGTCCCCAGGGTTGGGGCTACACCTTC.

The CDR3 coding sequence is TGTGCCAGCGAGGGGGCAGATACGCAGTATTTT. This codes for CASEGADTQYF. The chain joins TRBV3-1 (or the pseudogene TRBV3-2) to TRBJ2-3; the D gene is possibly TRBD1 (6 bases). V was pared by 8 bases and J by 4 bases, with 7 bases between. CDR3 length: 11 residues. Germline V gene lookup returns CDR1 LGHDT and CDR2 YNNKEL (reference sequence).

This chain connects TRBV2 to TRBJ2-1; 12 bases are shared with TRBD2. J was trimmed by 0 bases and V by 6 bases; bases with no gene match: 9. Per the germline V gene, CDR1 is SNHLY and CDR2 is FYNNEI. The CDR3 extends over 18 amino acids. CDR3 sequence: CASRPGLAGLSSYNEQFF. CDR3 in DNA: TGTGCCAGCAGACCCGGACTAGCGGGGCTCAGCTCCTACAATGAGCAGTTCTTC.

The chain has TRBV2 and TRBJ2-1, with 11 bases that match TRBD2. The CDR3 contains 16 residues. CDR1 and CDR2 from the germline V gene are SNHLY and FYNNEI. V lost 6 bases, J lost 4 bases, and 8 bases stayed unmatched. The CDR3 loop is CASRHRGLAVYNEQFF. CDR3 sequence (DNA): TGTGCCAGCAGACACAGGGGACTAGCGGTTTACAATGAGCAGTTCTTC.

The chain uses TRBV2 and TRBJ1-1, with 9 bases fitting TRBD1. Germline V gene data show CDR1 as SNHLY and CDR2 as FYNNEI. V shed 8 bases, J shed 0 bases, and the junction held 7 bases outside the gene matches. The CDR3 extends over 15 amino acids. In nucleotides, the CDR3 is TGTGCCAGCTCTGGACAGGGGCGAATGAACACTGAAGCTTTCTTT. Translation gives CASSGQGRMNTEAFF.

This rearrangement joins TRBV30 to TRBJ1-5, with a weak D call TRBD1 (6 bases). The V gene's germline CDR1 is GTSNPN and CDR2 SVGIG (reference sequence). Trimming pared 8 bases from V and 8 bases from J, leaving 28 bases between. The CDR3 runs 16 residues. CDR3 in DNA: TGTGCCGCTGGACTGGGTCAGGGGAGTGCGTGGGAGCCCCAGCATTTT. This sequence encodes CAAGLGQGSAWEPQHF.

The chain combines TRBV2 with TRBJ2-1; 7 nucleotides align to TRBD2. From germline, CDR1 is SNHLY and CDR2 FYNNEI. After removal of 3 bases from V and 7 bases from J, the junction contained 0 bases not matched to a gene. The CDR3 is made up of 12 amino acids. CDR3 nucleotides: TGTGCCAGCAGTGAGCGGGGGAATGAGCAGTTCTTC. Residues: CASSERGNEQFF.

The chain couples TRBV11-2 to TRBJ2-2; D is unresolved. The germline V gene has CDR1 SGHAT and CDR2 FQNNGV. Trimming took 5 bases from V and 2 from J, leaving 9 bases between them. The CDR3 totals 14 residues. The CDR3, as DNA: TGTGCCAGCAGCCCGTTCTTAAACACCGGGGAGCTGTTTTTT. Protein product: CASSPFLNTGELFF.

V usage is TRBV19 and J usage is TRBJ1-1; no definite D call. CDR1 is LNHDA and CDR2 is SQIVND in the germline V gene (reference sequence). Trimming shortened V by 6 bases and J by 0 bases, and 14 bases separated the two germline ends. The CDR3 is 15 amino acids. The CDR3 is CASSPTLSLNTEAFF. CDR3 nucleotides: TGTGCCAGTAGCCCGACACTGAGCTTGAACACTGAAGCTTTCTTT.

This sequence joins TRBV6-6 and TRBJ1-2, with TRBD1 matching over 11 bases. This CDR3 region has 13 residues. V was clipped by 6 bases and J by 7 bases; unmatched bases: 4. CDR1 is MNHNY and CDR2 is SVGAGI in the germline V gene (reference sequence). The chain's CDR3 is CASRPGQGGGYTF. CDR3 coding DNA: TGTGCCAGCAGGCCGGGACAGGGGGGTGGCTACACCTTC.

The rearrangement links TRBV7-9 to TRBJ1-3, with 10 nucleotides matching TRBD1. This CDR3 has 13 amino acids. The germline V gene has CDR1 SEHNR and CDR2 FQNEAQ (reference sequence). Unmatched junction bases numbered 5, after V lost 1 base and J lost 14 bases. As DNA, the CDR3 is TGTGCCAGCAGCTTAGGAACCGGGACAGGGGTATATTTT. Amino acids: CASSLGTGTGVYF.

The chain combines TRBV30 with TRBJ1-2; no clear D gene. Looked up from germline, CDR1 is GTSNPN and CDR2 is SVGIG (reference sequence). CDR3 size: 12 residues. Trimming took off 7 bases at V and 0 bases at J, with 9 bases between the two ends. As DNA, the CDR3 is TGTGCCTCGGTGGGAGCTAACTATGGCTACACCTTC. Its protein is CASVGANYGYTF.

The chain links TRBV6-6 to TRBJ2-7, with 8 nucleotides matching TRBD1. CDR3 length equals 14 residues. Germline V gene lookup returns CDR1 MNHNY and CDR2 SVGAGI (reference sequence). J lost 2 bases, V lost 5 bases, and 5 bases had no gene match. CDR3 bases: TGTGCCAGCAGTATAGGACAGGGCCCCTACGAGCAGTACTTC. Amino acid sequence: CASSIGQGPYEQYF.

In the case of this clone: In the same sample, other DNA sequences code for this CDR3. This chain links TRBV28 with TRBJ2-2; 7 bases map to TRBD1. This CDR3 contains 13 residues. The V gene end was trimmed by 9 bases and the J gene end by 2 bases; junction bases not matched to a gene: 3. Germline lookup yields CDR1 MDHEN and CDR2 SYDVKM. The CDR3 sequence: CASRTGNTGELFF. The CDR3 nucleotides read TGTGCCAGTCGGACAGGAAACACCGGGGAGCTGTTTTTT.

V gene TRBV24-1 combines with J gene TRBJ2-1; D may be TRBD2 (6 bases). V was clipped by 7 bases and J by 8 bases, with 14 bases between them. CDR3 length: 13 amino acids. Germline CDR1 and CDR2: KGHDR and SFDVKD. CDR3 in DNA: TGTGCCACCAGAGCTAGCGCCGCGGATGAGCAGTTCTTC. Protein: CATRASAADEQFF.

This chain joins TRBV27 and TRBJ1-2; D unclear. V was shortened by 2 bases and J by 0 bases, with 7 bases between the two germline ends. The CDR3 extends over 14 amino acids. The V gene's germline CDR1 is MNHEY and CDR2 SMNVEV (reference sequence). The CDR3 sequence is CASSLKRANYGYTF. The DNA for the CDR3 is TGTGCCAGCAGTTTAAAGCGGGCTAACTATGGCTACACCTTC.

This chain links TRBV5-5 with TRBJ1-3, with TRBD1 as a possible D gene (6 bases). Germline CDR1 reads SGHKS; CDR2 reads YYEKEE (reference sequence). This CDR3 has 15 amino acids. Trimming took 0 bases from V and 0 from J, leaving 7 bases between them. The CDR3 DNA is TGTGCCAGCAGCTTGGGCAGGGGCTCTGGAAACACCATATATTTT. It specifies CASSLGRGSGNTIYF.

V is TRBV4-2 and J is TRBJ2-1; 9 bases map to TRBD2. The V and J ends lost 4 bases and 7 bases, in that order; junction bases with no gene match: 8. The CDR3 extends over 15 amino acids. The germline gives CDR1 LGHNA, CDR2 YNFKEQ. Written as DNA, the CDR3 is TGTGCCAGCAGCCCCACTCTAGCGGGGAAAAATGAGCAGTTCTTC. Residues: CASSPTLAGKNEQFF.

The rearrangement uses TRBV2 and TRBJ2-7; D uncertain. The CDR3 has 12 amino acids. Germline loops: CDR1 SNHLY, CDR2 FYNNEI. Trimming left V 5 bases short and J 3 bases short, with 8 bases between. CDR3 protein: CASSLTLYEQYF. In DNA form, the CDR3 reads TGTGCCAGCAGTCTGACACTCTACGAGCAGTACTTC.

The chain carries TRBV5-1 and TRBJ1-2; 7 bases are shared with TRBD1. Germline lookup yields CDR1 SGHRS and CDR2 YFSETQ. The CDR3 length is 14 residues. V shed 2 bases and J 3 bases; nucleotides not matched to a gene: 4. The CDR3 DNA reads as TGCGCCAGCAGCTTAACAGGGGAGGACTATGGCTACACCTTC. It is translated as CASSLTGEDYGYTF. Variable domain in full (rest from reference TRBV5-1 and TRBJ1-2): KAGVTQTPRYLIKTRGQQVTLSCSPISGHRSVSWYQQTPGQGLQFLFEYFSETQRNKGNFPGRFSGRQFSNSRSEMNVSTLELGDSALYLCASSLTGEDYGYTFGSGTRLTVV.

This chain connects TRBV7-9 to TRBJ1-5; 7 nucleotides agree with TRBD1. Germline CDR1 SEHNR, CDR2 FQNEAQ (reference sequence). The CDR3 contains 12 residues. V lost 3 bases and J lost 13; bases outside the gene matches: 6. The CDR3 spells CASSLGWDSQHF. CDR3 DNA: TGTGCCAGCAGCTTGGGGTGGGACAGTCAGCATTTT.

The rearrangement joins TRBV4-2 to TRBJ2-1; TRBD2 aligns across 9 bases. Per the germline V gene, CDR1 is LGHNA and CDR2 is YNFKEQ. The length of the CDR3 is 17 residues. Trimming at V came to 0 bases and at J to 4 bases, leaving 7 bases not matched to a gene. The CDR3 bases are TGTGCCAGCAGCCAAGAGGAGGCTAGCGGGGCATACAATGAGCAGTTCTTC. This encodes CASSQEEASGAYNEQFF.

J is TRBJ2-3 and V is TRBV12-3 or TRBV12-4; a possible D gene is TRBD1 (5 bases). V gave up 7 bases and J gave up 5 bases, with 10 bases separating them. The CDR3 extends over 12 amino acids. This chain's CDR3 is CASKGLGDTQYF. For the CDR3, the DNA is TGTGCCAGCAAGGGGCTGGGAGATACGCAGTATTTT.

V usage is TRBV14 and J usage is TRBJ2-1, with D maybe TRBD1 (5 bases). This CDR3 region has 15 residues. V lost 0 bases to trimming and J lost 7 bases, with 13 bases between them. Per the germline V gene, CDR1 is SGHDN and CDR2 is FVKESK. CDR3 sequence (DNA): TGTGCCAGCAGCCAAGACAGGGATAAATATAATGAGCAGTTCTTC. This encodes CASSQDRDKYNEQFF.